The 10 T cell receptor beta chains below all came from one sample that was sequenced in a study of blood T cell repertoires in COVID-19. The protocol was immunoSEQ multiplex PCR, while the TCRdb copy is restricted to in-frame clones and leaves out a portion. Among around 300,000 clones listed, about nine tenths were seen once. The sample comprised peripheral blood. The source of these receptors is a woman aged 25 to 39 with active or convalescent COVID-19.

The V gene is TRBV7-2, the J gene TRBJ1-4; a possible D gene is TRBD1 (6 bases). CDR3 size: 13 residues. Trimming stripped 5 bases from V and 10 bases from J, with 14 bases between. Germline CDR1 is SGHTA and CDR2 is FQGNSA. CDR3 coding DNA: TGTGCCAGCAGCGAAAGGGACATAGGAAAACTGTTTTTT. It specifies CASSERDIGKLFF.

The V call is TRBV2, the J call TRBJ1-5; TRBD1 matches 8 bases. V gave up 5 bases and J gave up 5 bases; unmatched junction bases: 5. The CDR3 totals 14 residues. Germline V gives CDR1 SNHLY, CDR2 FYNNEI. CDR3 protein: CASSWTGLYQPQHF. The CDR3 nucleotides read TGTGCCAGCAGTTGGACAGGGCTTTATCAGCCCCAGCATTTT.

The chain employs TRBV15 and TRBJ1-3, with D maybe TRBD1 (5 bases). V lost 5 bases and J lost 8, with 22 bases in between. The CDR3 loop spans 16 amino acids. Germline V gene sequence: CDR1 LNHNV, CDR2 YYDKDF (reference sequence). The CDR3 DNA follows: TGTGCCACCAGCTTCCCAAGCGCAGGGTATCGGGACACCATATATTTT. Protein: CATSFPSAGYRDTIYF.

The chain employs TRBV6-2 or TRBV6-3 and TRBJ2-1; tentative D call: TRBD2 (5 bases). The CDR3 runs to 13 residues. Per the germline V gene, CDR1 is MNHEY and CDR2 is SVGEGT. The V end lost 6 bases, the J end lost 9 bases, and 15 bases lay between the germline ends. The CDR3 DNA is TGTGCCAGCAGCCTCGACGCGAGCGGTGAGCAGTTCTTC. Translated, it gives CASSLDASGEQFF.

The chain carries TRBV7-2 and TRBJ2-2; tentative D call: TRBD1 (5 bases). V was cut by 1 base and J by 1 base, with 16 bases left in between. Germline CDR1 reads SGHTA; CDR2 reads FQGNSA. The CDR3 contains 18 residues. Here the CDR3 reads CASSLELLRQLNTGELFF. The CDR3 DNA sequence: TGTGCCAGCAGCTTAGAGTTACTGAGACAGCTGAACACCGGGGAGCTGTTTTTT.

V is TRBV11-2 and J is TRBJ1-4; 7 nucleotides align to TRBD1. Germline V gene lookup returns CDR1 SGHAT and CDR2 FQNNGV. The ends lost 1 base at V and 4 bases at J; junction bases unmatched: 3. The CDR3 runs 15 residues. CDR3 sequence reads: CASSLGTGRNEKLFF. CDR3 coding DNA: TGTGCCAGCAGCTTAGGGACAGGCCGTAATGAAAAACTGTTTTTT.

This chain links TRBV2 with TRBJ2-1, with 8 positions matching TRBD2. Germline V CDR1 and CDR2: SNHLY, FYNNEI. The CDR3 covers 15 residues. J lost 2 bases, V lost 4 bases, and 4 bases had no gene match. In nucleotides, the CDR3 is TGTGCCAGCAGTGCCGGGACTAGTCCCTACAATGAGCAGTTCTTC. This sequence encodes CASSAGTSPYNEQFF.

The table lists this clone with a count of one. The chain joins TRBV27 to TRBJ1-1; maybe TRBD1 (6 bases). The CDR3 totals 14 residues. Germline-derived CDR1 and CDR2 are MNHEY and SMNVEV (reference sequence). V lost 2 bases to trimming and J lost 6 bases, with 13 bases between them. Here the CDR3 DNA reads TGTGCCAGCAGTTTACAGGGGACGAGAGCTGAAGCTTTCTTT. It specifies CASSLQGTRAEAFF.

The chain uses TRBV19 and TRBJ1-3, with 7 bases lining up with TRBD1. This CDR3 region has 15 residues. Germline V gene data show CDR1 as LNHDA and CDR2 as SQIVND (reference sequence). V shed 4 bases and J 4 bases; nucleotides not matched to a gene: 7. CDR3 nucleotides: TGTGCCAGTAGTAGGTCAGGGGGAAGAGGAAACACCATATATTTT. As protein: CASSRSGGRGNTIYF.

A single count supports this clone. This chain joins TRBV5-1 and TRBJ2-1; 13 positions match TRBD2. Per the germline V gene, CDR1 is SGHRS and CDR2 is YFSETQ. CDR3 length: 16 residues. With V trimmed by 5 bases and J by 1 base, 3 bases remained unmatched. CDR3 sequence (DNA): TGCGCCAGCAGACTAGCGGGGGGGCCGTCCTACAATGAGCAGTTCTTC. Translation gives CASRLAGGPSYNEQFF.